Sequencing of this T cell receptor (beta chain) was carried out in a study of blood T cell repertoires in COVID-19. Study information: The analysed material was cDNA or gDNA that came from T cells, B-cell-depleted T cells, or PBMCs.

Germline assignment: CDR1 MGHRA and CDR2 YSYEKL. The CDR3 extends over 15 amino acids. V was trimmed by 3 bases and J by 5 bases, leaving 15 bases between them. Repertoires were generated with immunoSEQ multiplex PCR, while TCRdb's copy carries only in-frame clones and drops some. The profile shows some 290,000 clones, approximately 91% of them singletons. This study enrolled people aged about 18 to 90 from approximately 25 US geographic areas. The gene calls are TRBV4-1 and TRBJ2-3; maybe TRBD1 (5 bases). The source of this sequence is a woman between 40 and 55 years old with acute COVID-19. The sample taken for sequencing was PBMCs or T cells enriched from blood (not recorded which). Here the CDR3 DNA reads TGCGCCAGCAGCCATCGCAGGGCTTTCGGAGATACGCAGTATTTT. This gives the protein CASSHRRAFGDTQYF.